The TCR beta chain under discussion was sequenced for a study of blood T cell repertoires in COVID-19 (dated by TCRdb to 2020 to 2022). With respect to the entire study: Samples from collaborators originated in the United States, Italy and Spain and spanned both the acute and convalescent phases of COVID-19. Where HLA class I and class II types were available, the types were taken from metadata supplied by the sample provider, not from assay-based typing. Subjects who had been exposed to COVID-19, were actively infected with it, or had recovered from it provided the deeply sampled blood TCRbeta repertoires that made up the dataset. The repertoires were released in a freely available public database meant as a resource for research on the immune response to SARS-CoV-2. Samples were obtained from the ongoing ImmuneRACE study (first 160 participants) and from some 1,300 subjects provided by 6 global collaborators. The prospective study material was composed of cDNA or gDNA derived from T cells, B-cell-depleted T cells, or PBMCs. A de-identified subject ID, COVID-19 status, age in years and sex were almost always included in the sample metadata. General study outcomes and caveats: The amount of clinical and demographic metadata varied by source and participant and was provided uncurated.

Concerning this clone: The antigen this receptor binds is unknown. No much larger clone is present one base from it, and per-base qualities are unavailable.

Collaborating institutions collected whole blood in K2EDTA tubes following their own protocols. Collaborator samples were shipped for TCRbeta analysis as frozen whole blood, isolated PBMCs, or DNA extracted from either sample type. TCRbeta CDR3 regions were amplified from genomic DNA by means of the immunoSEQ Assay, a bias-controlled multiplex PCR. In the paper's pipeline: The number of nucleated cells in each sample was estimated from the amplification of reference gene primers within the assay. To quantify the absolute abundance of each unique TCRbeta CDR3 rearrangement, sequence reads were collapsed and filtered. For each sample, productive Simpson clonality was calculated as the square root of Simpson's diversity index over productive rearrangements. TCRdb took this table from immuneACCESS and kept in-frame rearrangements with V and J called. Such tables lack part of the clones; where checked against another copy, unresolved V genes explain under half of the gap, and the rest is unexplained. That table is the source of V, J and clone size, and D and trimming were worked out from the DNA. The sample has fewer than 70,000 clones on record, 78% of them singletons. 4.5% to 6% of the sample comes from the top ten.

The germline V and J ends show losses of 3 bases and 6 bases respectively, and no gene match explains 11 bases of the junction. The germline V gene specifies KGHSH as CDR1 and LQKENI as CDR2. Counted from cysteine to phenylalanine, this CDR3 has 15 amino acids. Only the CDR3 part of the read is kept: 45 bases, read in frame from the first base. The sequencing sample was made of peripheral blood. The chain is made from TRBV18 and TRBJ2-7, with 7 junctional bases fitting TRBD2. The source of this sequence is a human donor in a cohort sampled during active COVID-19. CDR3 reads: CASSPSAGPAFEQYF. Here is the DNA: TGTGCCAGCTCACCTTCAGCGGGACCTGCGTTCGAGCAGTACTTC.